This T cell receptor beta chain was captured in a study of CXCR3-negative and CXCR3-positive naive CD8 T cells. Whole-study context: Total TRB output reached 150 million or so reads, about 1.5 +/- 0.3 million per library.

CD45RO-CCR7+CD27+CD95- cells counted as naive CD8+ T cells. The CDR3 sequence is 13 residues long. Germline CDR1 and CDR2: GTSNPN and SVGIG (reference sequence). As to this clonotype: The antigen remains undetermined.

Study-wide results and caveats: Comparably high diversity marked both naive subsets, whereas memory CD8+ cells had much lower diversity. In CXCR3-positive naive cells, the TRB CDR3s were more hydrophobic than in CXCR3-negative naive cells.

Preparation of TRB cDNA libraries relied on 5' RACE carrying UMI labels. TCRdb reprocessed the 5' RACE reads and keeps a single row for each CDR3 protein, giving no DNA. This sample's table reports about 120,000 distinct CDR3 sequences. V usage is TRBV30 and J usage is TRBJ1-2; the D call from TCRdb, TRBD1, cannot be confirmed without DNA. This receptor was taken from a human donor in good health. Some clones in this sample may be carry-over from other donors' samples. The source material was naive CXCR3+ CD8+ T cells from blood. As to subset: CD45RO-CCR7+CD27+CD95- naive CD8+ T cells expressing CXCR3 (TNR3+). CDR3 sequence reads: CACQGTEIDGYTF. Full variable domain (rest looked up from reference TRBV30 and TRBJ1-2): SQTIHQWPATLVQPVGSPLSLECTVEGTSNPNLYWYRQAAGRGLQLLFYSVGIGQISSEVPQNLSASRPQDRQFILSSKKLLLSDSGFYLCACQGTEIDGYTFGSGTRLTVV.